By sample fraction, the clone carrying this T cell receptor beta chain is medium-sized. The data were taken from a study of immune heterogeneity within non-small cell lung tumors. From germline, CDR1 is DFQATT and CDR2 SNEGSKA (reference sequence). Deletions cut 5 bases from V and 6 bases from J, with 23 bases between. The CDR3 contains 15 residues. CDR3 of TCR beta was amplified by multiplex PCR that used 32 V and 13 J primers. Each CDR3 protein is one row after TCRdb ran MiXCR on the multiplex PCR reads. The sample contains more than 3,500 distinct CDR3 sequences, 20% to 30% of which appear only once. Template was bulk tumor genomic DNA, approximately 600 ng per sample. Each primary tumor yielded several biopsies, collected far apart from one another at surgery. Patients underwent curative surgery for untreated, newly diagnosed non-small cell lung cancer.

The sample taken for sequencing was lung tumor tissue. The chain joins TRBV20-1 to TRBJ2-7; D tentatively fits TRBD1 or TRBD2 (5 bases each). The receptor was derived from a man aged 50-60 years with non-small cell lung cancer. CDR3 amino acids: CSAGDGTRDGGEQYF. The CDR3 DNA is TGCAGTGCTGGCGACGGGACCAGAGACGGCGGCGAGCAGTACTTC.